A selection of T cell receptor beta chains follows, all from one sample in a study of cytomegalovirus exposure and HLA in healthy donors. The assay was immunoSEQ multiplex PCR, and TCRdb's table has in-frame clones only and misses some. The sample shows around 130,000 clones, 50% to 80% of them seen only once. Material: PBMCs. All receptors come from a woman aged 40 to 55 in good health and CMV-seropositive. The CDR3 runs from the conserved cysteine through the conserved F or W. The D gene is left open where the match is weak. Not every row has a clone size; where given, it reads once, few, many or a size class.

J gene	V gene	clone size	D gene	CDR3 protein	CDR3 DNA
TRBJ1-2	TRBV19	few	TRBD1	CASRTGDGYTF	TGTGCCAGTCGGACAGGGGATGGCTACACCTTC
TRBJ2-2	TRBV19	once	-	CASGAHGTIGGELFF	TGTGCCTCTGGGGCTCATGGGACAATTGGCGGGGAGCTGTTTTTT
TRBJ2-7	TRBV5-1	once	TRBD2	CASNRLAGGNEQYF	TGCGCCAGCAACAGACTAGCGGGGGGTAACGAGCAGTACTTC
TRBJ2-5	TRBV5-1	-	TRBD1	CASSKGQGASETQYF	TGCGCCAGCAGCAAAGGACAGGGGGCCTCAGAGACCCAGTACTTC
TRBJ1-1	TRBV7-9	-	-	CASSLAADTEAFF	TGTGCCAGCAGCTTAGCAGCTGACACTGAAGCTTTCTTT
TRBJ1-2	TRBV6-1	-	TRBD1	CASSEGTGNGYGYTF	TGTGCCAGCAGTGAGGGGACAGGGAATGGCTATGGCTACACCTTC
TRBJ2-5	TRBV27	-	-	CASSFTADIVGEETQYF	TGTGCCAGCAGTTTTACCGCCGACATAGTAGGGGAAGAGACCCAGTACTTC
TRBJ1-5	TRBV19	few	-	CASSIDTARRTLGNQPQHF	TGTGCCAGTAGTATAGACACTGCCCGGAGGACGTTGGGTAATCAGCCCCAGCATTTT
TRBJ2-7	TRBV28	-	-	CASSSGTGTYEQYF	TGTGCCAGCAGCTCCGGGACTGGCACCTACGAGCAGTACTTC
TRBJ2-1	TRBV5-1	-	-	CASSSGAENNEQFF	TGCGCCAGCAGCTCTGGGGCCGAGAACAATGAGCAGTTCTTC
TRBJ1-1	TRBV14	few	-	CASSFTWNTEAFF	TGTGCCAGCAGCTTTACATGGAACACTGAAGCTTTCTTT
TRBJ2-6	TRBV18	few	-	CASSPRLSGANVLTF	TGTGCCAGCTCACCACGACTCTCTGGGGCCAACGTCCTGACTTTC
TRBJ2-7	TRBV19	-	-	CASSIDGAGEGEQYF	TGTGCCAGTAGTATAGATGGAGCCGGAGAGGGCGAGCAGTACTTC
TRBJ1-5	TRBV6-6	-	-	CASLISGANSNQPQHF	TGTGCCAGCTTAATTTCAGGGGCCAATAGCAATCAGCCCCAGCATTTT
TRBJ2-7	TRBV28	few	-	CASSWGGGTYEQYF	TGTGCCAGCAGCTGGGGAGGGGGAACCTACGAGCAGTACTTC
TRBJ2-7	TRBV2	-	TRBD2	CASSEHGLATYEQYF	TGTGCCAGCAGTGAACACGGACTAGCGACCTACGAGCAGTACTTC
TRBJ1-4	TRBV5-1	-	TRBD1	CASSYSFGQGATNEKLFF	TGCGCCAGCAGTTATAGCTTTGGACAGGGCGCAACTAATGAAAAACTGTTTTTT
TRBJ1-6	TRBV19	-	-	CASGEFYNSPLHF	TGTGCCAGTGGGGAGTTCTATAATTCACCCCTCCACTTT
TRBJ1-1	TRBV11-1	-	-	CASSLEEGTEAFF	TGTGCCAGCAGCTTAGAGGAGGGAACTGAAGCTTTCTTT
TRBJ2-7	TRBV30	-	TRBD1	CAWRDRDYEQYF	TGTGCCTGGAGGGACAGGGACTACGAGCAGTACTTC
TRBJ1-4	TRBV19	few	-	CASRIRHPGNEKLFF	TGTGCCAGTAGGATCCGACACCCTGGCAATGAAAAACTGTTTTTT
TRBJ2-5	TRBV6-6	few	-	CASSSLETQYF	TGTGCCAGCAGTTCCTTGGAGACCCAGTACTTC
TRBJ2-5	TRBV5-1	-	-	CASSSNGPQETQYF	TGCGCCAGCAGCTCAAATGGGCCGCAAGAGACCCAGTACTTC
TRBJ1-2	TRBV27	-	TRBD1	CASSSGQERYGYTF	TGTGCCAGCAGTTCAGGACAGGAGAGGTATGGCTACACCTTC
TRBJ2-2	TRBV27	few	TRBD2	CASSFERGTGELFF	TGTGCCAGCAGTTTCGAGCGGGGGACCGGGGAGCTGTTTTTT
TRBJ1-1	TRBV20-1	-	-	CSGRAGTEAFF	TGCAGCGGGCGGGCGGGTACTGAAGCTTTCTTT
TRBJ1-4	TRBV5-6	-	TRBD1	CASSLTGGEKLFF	TGTGCCAGCAGCTTGACAGGGGGGGAAAAACTGTTTTTT
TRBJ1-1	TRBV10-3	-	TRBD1	CAISLQGRDTEAFF	TGTGCCATCAGTTTACAGGGGAGAGACACTGAAGCTTTCTTT